This is a list of T cell receptor beta chains from one sample in a study of blood T cell repertoires in COVID-19. Clones were sequenced by immunoSEQ multiplex PCR, and TCRdb holds only the in-frame ones, with some missing. The sample holds 110,000 to 150,000 clones, about four fifths seen once. Sequencing was carried out using peripheral blood. The receptors originated from a human donor in a cohort sampled during active COVID-19. The CDR3 runs from the conserved cysteine through the conserved F or W. D genes are given only for firm matches. Size values are once, few and many counts, or a class for expanded clones, and some rows have none.

v_call	j_call	clone_size	d_call	cdr3_nt	cdr3_aa
TRBV19	TRBJ1-1	NA	NA	TGTGCCGGCGGGGGGTTGGGAACTGAAGCTTTCTTT	CAGGGLGTEAFF
TRBV7-3	TRBJ1-1	NA	NA	TGTGCCAGCAGCACAGGACAGCGGCACTTTTCCACTGAAGCTTTCTTT	CASSTGQRHFSTEAFF
TRBV10-3	TRBJ2-1	NA	TRBD1	TGTGCCATCAGTGACCCGGGGACAGGGGGGTCAGATGAGCAGTTCTTC	CAISDPGTGGSDEQFF
TRBV19	TRBJ2-1	once	TRBD2	TGTGCCAGTAGTACACGGGGAGGGATCAATGAGCAGTTCTTC	CASSTRGGINEQFF
TRBV29-1	TRBJ2-7	NA	TRBD1	TGCAGCGTTGAAGGTGACAGGGCGGCCCCTCACGAGCAGTACTTC	CSVEGDRAAPHEQYF
TRBV29-1	TRBJ2-7	NA	NA	TGCAGCGTTGCGGGCGAGCAGTACTTC	CSVAGEQYF
TRBV7-9	TRBJ1-1	NA	NA	TGTGCCAGCAGCTTAACGGACTTGGGGGGGAGAAACACTGAAGCTTTCTTT	CASSLTDLGGRNTEAFF
TRBV25-1	TRBJ1-2	NA	NA	TGTGCCAGCAGTACACAGGAATCCGCCTATGGCTACACCTTC	CASSTQESAYGYTF
TRBV4-3	TRBJ2-7	NA	NA	TGCGCCAGCAGCCAAGGGTCCCGGGGCGAGCAGTACTTC	CASSQGSRGEQYF
TRBV21-1	TRBJ2-5	NA	NA	TGTGCCAGCAGCAAAGGGGGGGGACGCAAGCAAGAGACCCAGTACTTC	CASSKGGGRKQETQYF
TRBV7-9	TRBJ2-2	NA	TRBD2	TGTGCCAGCAGGCCTCCATGGGGGGGCACCGGGGAGCTGTTTTTT	CASRPPWGGTGELFF
TRBV29-1	TRBJ1-6	NA	NA	TGCAGCGTCCGTCTGAGCTCCTATAATTCACCCCTCCACTTT	CSVRLSSYNSPLHF
TRBV6-5	TRBJ2-3	NA	TRBD1	TGTGCCAGCAGTTACTCATTTTCAGGGGGCCCAGATACGCAGTATTTT	CASSYSFSGGPDTQYF
TRBV5-1	TRBJ2-3	once	NA	TGCGCCAGCAGCTTCCGGCCAGGGAGCACAGATACGCAGTATTTT	CASSFRPGSTDTQYF
TRBV6-2/TRBV6-3	TRBJ1-2	NA	NA	TGTGCCAGCAGTTACCAGGGGTCCTATGGCTACACCTTC	CASSYQGSYGYTF
TRBV5-4	TRBJ1-4	NA	NA	TGTGCCAGCAGCCGGACTGGAGAAGGGGGAAAACTGTTTTTT	CASSRTGEGGKLFF
TRBV4-3	TRBJ2-3	few	NA	TGCGCCAGCAGCCAATATCGAGAGACTTCCACAGATACGCAGTATTTT	CASSQYRETSTDTQYF
TRBV7-2	TRBJ2-7	NA	TRBD2	TGTGCCAGCAGCTTAGGAGTAACGGGGGGAACGTACGAGCAGTACTTC	CASSLGVTGGTYEQYF
TRBV6-5	TRBJ2-1	NA	NA	TGTGCCAGCGGCAGGGGCGGGGGATTCTACAATGAGCAGTTCTTC	CASGRGGGFYNEQFF
TRBV15	TRBJ2-1	NA	NA	TGTGCCACCAGCAGACAGGTATACAATGAGCAGTTCTTC	CATSRQVYNEQFF
TRBV6-2/TRBV6-3	TRBJ2-5	NA	TRBD2	TGTGCCAGCAGTCCAACTCGACTAGCGGGGGGCGTATGGACCCAGTACTTC	CASSPTRLAGGVWTQYF
TRBV7-9	TRBJ2-5	once	TRBD1	TGTGCCAGCTCCCCCGACAGGGCAGGGGAGACCCAGTACTTC	CASSPDRAGETQYF
TRBV14	TRBJ2-1	NA	TRBD2	TGTGCCAGCAGCCGGAGGACTAGCGGGGGAACTCCCTCCTACAATGAGCAGTTCTTC	CASSRRTSGGTPSYNEQFF
TRBV6-2/TRBV6-3	TRBJ2-3	NA	NA	TGTGCCAGCAGTCCCGTTAGTAGCACAGATACGCAGTATTTT	CASSPVSSTDTQYF
TRBV19	TRBJ1-4	NA	TRBD1	TGTGCCAGTAGTATTGAGGGACAGGGACAAAAACTGTTTTTT	CASSIEGQGQKLFF
TRBV19	TRBJ2-3	NA	NA	TGTGCCAGTAGTATACTGAGTGTAGATACGCAGTATTTT	CASSILSVDTQYF
TRBV6-5	TRBJ2-7	NA	NA	TGTGCCAGCAGTAGACTAGTGGGCTCCTACGAGCAGTACTTC	CASSRLVGSYEQYF
TRBV3-1/TRBV3-2	TRBJ2-7	once	TRBD2	TGTGCCAGCAGCCAAGGGACTAGCGACACCTACGAGCAGTACTTC	CASSQGTSDTYEQYF
TRBV7-2	TRBJ2-5	NA	TRBD2	TGTGCCAGCAGCTTAACGGGGGGGTCCATTGAGACCCAGTACTTC	CASSLTGGSIETQYF
TRBV6-2/TRBV6-3	TRBJ2-3	few	TRBD2	TGTGCCAGCAGTTTGGGGGGGTCAGATACGCAGTATTTT	CASSLGGSDTQYF
TRBV10-3	TRBJ1-1	NA	NA	TGTGCCACCACTGGGGGCGGCACTGAAGCTTTCTTT	CATTGGGTEAFF
TRBV10-3	TRBJ1-1	NA	NA	TGTGCCATCAGTGAAGTTCAGGGCTACACTGAAGCTTTCTTT	CAISEVQGYTEAFF
TRBV11-2	TRBJ1-6	NA	NA	TGTGCCAGCAGCTTAGGACAGGCTTATAATTCACCCCTCCACTTT	CASSLGQAYNSPLHF
TRBV9	TRBJ2-3	NA	TRBD1	TGTGCCAGCAGTAGGGGGCCATACACAGATACGCAGTATTTT	CASSRGPYTDTQYF
TRBV7-2	TRBJ1-3	many	NA	TGTGCCAGCAGCTTAGGTTCCCGGGGAAACACCATATATTTT	CASSLGSRGNTIYF
TRBV27	TRBJ1-2	NA	TRBD1	TGTGCCAGCAGTTTATTAGGGGGCAGTGGCTACACCTTC	CASSLLGGSGYTF
TRBV5-6	TRBJ2-6	NA	TRBD1	TGTGCCAGCAGCCCCCTGGACAGGGGGATTGCTGGGGCCAACGTCCTGACTTTC	CASSPLDRGIAGANVLTF
TRBV2	TRBJ1-1	once	NA	TGTGCCAGCAGTGGTGTAAGGACTAACACTGAAGCTTTCTTT	CASSGVRTNTEAFF
TRBV7-9	TRBJ2-7	NA	TRBD2	TGTGCCAGCAGCGAGGGACTAGCAGAGCAGTACTTC	CASSEGLAEQYF
TRBV2	TRBJ2-5	NA	TRBD2	TGTGCCAGCAGGGGTAGCGGGGGAACTCCGGAGACCCAGTACTTC	CASRGSGGTPETQYF
TRBV5-4	TRBJ2-3	NA	TRBD1	TGTGCCACAAACAGGGGGCGATCAGATACGCAGTATTTT	CATNRGRSDTQYF
TRBV5-1	TRBJ1-1	NA	NA	TGCGCCAGCAGCTTGGGAGGGTGGAGCGTGCGGAACACTGAAGCTTTCTTT	CASSLGGWSVRNTEAFF
TRBV5-4	TRBJ2-3	once	TRBD2	TGTGCCAGCAGCTTGATGGCGGGAGGCACAGATACGCAGTATTTT	CASSLMAGGTDTQYF
TRBV6-2/TRBV6-3	TRBJ1-6	NA	NA	TGTGCCAGCAGTTACGGAGGGGTATCACCCCTCCACTTT	CASSYGGVSPLHF
TRBV7-9	TRBJ2-1	NA	NA	TGTGCCAGCAGCTCCCCGGGGTCCTACAATGAGCAGTTCTTC	CASSSPGSYNEQFF
TRBV3-1/TRBV3-2	TRBJ2-2	NA	NA	TGTGCCAGCAGCCAAGTTAACAGTGCGAACACCGGGGAGCTGTTTTTT	CASSQVNSANTGELFF
TRBV2	TRBJ2-7	few	NA	TGTGCCAGCAGTGGTGGCGGCGGCTCCTACGAGCAGTACTTC	CASSGGGGSYEQYF
TRBV5-1	TRBJ2-5	NA	NA	TGCGCCAGCAGACCCCAAGCGGTCCAAGAGACCCAGTACTTC	CASRPQAVQETQYF
TRBV4-3	TRBJ2-1	NA	TRBD1	TGCGCCAGCAGCCAGTTGACAGGGGTCAATGAGCAGTTCTTC	CASSQLTGVNEQFF
TRBV27	TRBJ2-3	NA	TRBD2	TGTGCCAGCAGTCCCCTTTGGCGGGGGTCAGATACGCAGTATTTT	CASSPLWRGSDTQYF
TRBV19	TRBJ1-1	NA	NA	TGTGCCAGCCGGGTTAGGGAGACTGAAGCTTTCTTT	CASRVRETEAFF
TRBV29-1	TRBJ1-4	NA	NA	TGCAGCGTCGCAATTCCGAGACGGGACAATAATGAAAAACTGTTTTTT	CSVAIPRRDNNEKLFF
TRBV7-2	TRBJ1-1	NA	NA	TGTGCCAGCAGCTTAGCGCGGAACACTGAAGCTTTCTTT	CASSLARNTEAFF
TRBV3-1/TRBV3-2	TRBJ2-5	NA	TRBD2	TGTGCCAGCAGCCCAAACAGCGGGGGGGGCCAAGAGACCCAGTACTTC	CASSPNSGGGQETQYF